This T cell receptor (beta chain) emerged from a study of Ad26.COV2.S vaccination and SARS-CoV-2 variants. Across the study: Trial arm assignment for the donor was COV1001 Ad26.COV2.S. In the study, Ad26.COV2.S was injected intramuscularly once, or twice 56 days apart. Whole-study findings and limits: Placebo recipients trailed vaccine recipients in spike-specific TCR breadth.

Worth noting for this clone: The antigen is unknown.

Profiling relied on immunoSEQ multiplex PCR, and the TCRdb table lists in-frame clones only, not all of them. Of approximately 360,000 clones in the sample, about four fifths were seen once. Regarding treatment: some 20 received Ad26.COV2.S at low or high dose, single or two shots; about five received placebo; per-sample allocation not given. On day 63 after the first injection, vaccine and placebo recipients gave samples. Expressing Wuhan-strain SARS-CoV-2 spike, an Ad26 vector served as the vaccine. The sample in question was peripheral blood, obtained in a trial of Ad26.COV2.S vaccine versus placebo. The TCR was taken from a person between 18 and 65 years old who received the Ad26.COV2.S COVID-19 vaccine or a placebo.

The CDR3 DNA is TGTGCCAGCAGCCTGACTAGTGGACTAGCGGGGGGCACAGATACGCAGTATTTT. Its protein is CASSLTSGLAGGTDTQYF. The V and J genes are TRBV9 and TRBJ2-3, with 13 nucleotides matching TRBD2. There are 18 residues in the CDR3. The V and J ends lost 4 bases and 1 base, in that order; junction bases with no gene match: 9. The germline gives CDR1 SGDLS, CDR2 YYNGEE.